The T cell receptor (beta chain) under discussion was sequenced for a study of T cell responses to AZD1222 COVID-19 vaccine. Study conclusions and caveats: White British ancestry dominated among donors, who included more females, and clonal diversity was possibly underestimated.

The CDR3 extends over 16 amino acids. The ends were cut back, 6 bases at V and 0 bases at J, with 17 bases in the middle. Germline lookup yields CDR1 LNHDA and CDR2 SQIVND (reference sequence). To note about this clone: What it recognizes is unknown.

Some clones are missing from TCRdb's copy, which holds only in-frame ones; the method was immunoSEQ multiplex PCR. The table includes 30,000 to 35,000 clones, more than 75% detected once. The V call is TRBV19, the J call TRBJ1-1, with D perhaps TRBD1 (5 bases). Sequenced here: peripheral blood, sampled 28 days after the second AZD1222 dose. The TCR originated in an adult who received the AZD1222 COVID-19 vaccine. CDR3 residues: CASRSPGAGVNTEAFF. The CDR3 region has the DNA TGTGCCAGTAGGTCCCCCGGGGCAGGCGTGAACACTGAAGCTTTCTTT. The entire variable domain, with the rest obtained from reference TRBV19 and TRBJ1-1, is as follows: DGGITQSPKYLFRKEGQNVTLSCEQNLNHDAMYWYRQDPGQGLRLIYYSQIVNDFQKGDIAEGYSVSREKKESFPLTVTSAQKNPTAFYLCASRSPGAGVNTEAFFGQGTRLTVV.